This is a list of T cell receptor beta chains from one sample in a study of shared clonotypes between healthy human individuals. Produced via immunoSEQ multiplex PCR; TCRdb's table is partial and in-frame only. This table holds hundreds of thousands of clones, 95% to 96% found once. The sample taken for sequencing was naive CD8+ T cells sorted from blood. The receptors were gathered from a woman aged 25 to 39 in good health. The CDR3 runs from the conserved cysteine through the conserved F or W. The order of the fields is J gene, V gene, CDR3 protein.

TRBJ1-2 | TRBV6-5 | CASSPMSFQGGYTF
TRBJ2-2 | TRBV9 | CASSVDWRELTGELFF
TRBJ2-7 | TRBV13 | CASSPNPRDRTYEQYF
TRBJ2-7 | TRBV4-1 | CASSQDGLVLYF
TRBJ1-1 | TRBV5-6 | CASSLDGLNTEAFF
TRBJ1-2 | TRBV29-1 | CSVEDHNGYTF
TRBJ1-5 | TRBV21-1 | CASSCGRAVNQPQHF
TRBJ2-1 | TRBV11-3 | CASSSPAGGDDEQFF
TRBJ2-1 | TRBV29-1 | CSVEGTPGIRVSGSLSSYNEQFF
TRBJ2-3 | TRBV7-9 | CASSLGAGTDTQYF
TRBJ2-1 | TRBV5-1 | CASSLDRSSYNEQFF
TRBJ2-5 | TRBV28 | CASSPTYRGKETQYF
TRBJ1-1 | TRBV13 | CASSFRQFNTEAFF
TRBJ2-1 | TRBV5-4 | CASSLGENNEQFF
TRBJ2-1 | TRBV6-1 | CASSDVGSGDNEQFF
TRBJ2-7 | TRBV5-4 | CASSWTGTAFYEQYF
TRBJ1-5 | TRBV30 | CAWSESNQPQHF
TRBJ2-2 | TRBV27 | CASARNTGELFF
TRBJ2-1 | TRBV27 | CASSLYFSYNEQFF
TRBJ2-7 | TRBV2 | CASSAGQGPYEQYF
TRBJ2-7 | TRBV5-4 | CASSPGLHEQYF
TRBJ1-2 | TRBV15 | CATSSGQGMYGYTF
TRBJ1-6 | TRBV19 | CASSMIEGSPLHF
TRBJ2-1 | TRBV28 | CASSSRTSDFSYNEQFF
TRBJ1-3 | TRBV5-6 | CASSLTVRDGNTIYF
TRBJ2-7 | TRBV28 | CASSLVSGLSLLEQYF
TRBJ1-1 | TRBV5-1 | CASSLSRGGTEAFF
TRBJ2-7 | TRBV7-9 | CASSPPTGLADTYEQYF
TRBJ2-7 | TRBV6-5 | CASSYSMGDKRLEQYF
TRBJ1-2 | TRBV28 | CASRFLGAGGNSNYGYTF
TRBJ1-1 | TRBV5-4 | CASSLRTGMNTEAFF
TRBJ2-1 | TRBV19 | CASSIATVTRRKEQFF
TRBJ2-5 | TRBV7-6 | CASSLADETQYF
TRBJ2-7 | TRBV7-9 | CASSLEAHEQYF
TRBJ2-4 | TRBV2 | CASSEDPGDIQYF
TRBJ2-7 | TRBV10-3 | CAISDQAAPNYEQYF
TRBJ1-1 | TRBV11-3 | CASSTRDLGDNTEAFF
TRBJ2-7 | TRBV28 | CVSLSGKPYEQYF
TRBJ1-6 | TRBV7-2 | CASSLVTGGGSPLHF
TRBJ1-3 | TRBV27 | CASSPQGAIGNTIYF
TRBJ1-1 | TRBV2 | CASSADGLNTEAFF
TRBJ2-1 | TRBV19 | CASSETSGGLGEQFF
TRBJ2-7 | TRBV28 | CASSLKWRDKSYEQYF
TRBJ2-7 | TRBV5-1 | CASSWVHRQGEGYEQYF
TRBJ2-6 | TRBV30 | CAWSVRPGFSGANVLTF
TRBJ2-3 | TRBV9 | CASSVEGRGTTDTQYF
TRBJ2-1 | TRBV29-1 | CSAGWNEQFF
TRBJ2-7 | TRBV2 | CASSPRDSYEQYF
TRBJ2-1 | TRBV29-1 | CSVPSGGGYNEQFF
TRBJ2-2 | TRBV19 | CASSKGDYAQYGSTGELFF
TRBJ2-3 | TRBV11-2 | CASSLTEARPDTQYF
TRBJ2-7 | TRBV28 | CASSFPGTGPRSYEQYF
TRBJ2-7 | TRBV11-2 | CASSLDQRLTYEQYF